The clone carrying this T cell receptor beta chain was counted many times. What was amplified from RNA transcripts were TCR beta CDR3 regions. Primed by the HTBI set, a first-round RT-PCR was run on the TCR CDR3. Each CDR3 protein gets one entry after TCRdb re-called the multiplex PCR reads with MiXCR. The sample yields 410,000 or so distinct CDR3 sequences, approximately 14% seen once. The data were taken from a study of T cells in Graves' hyperthyroidism and ophthalmopathy. Germline V lookup: CDR1 MGHRA, CDR2 YSYEKL. The CDR3 covers 12 residues. The V gene lost 5 bases and the J gene lost 8 bases, with 10 bases spanning the gap.

Sample: blood. The receptor was derived from a man between 18 and 35 years old with Graves' ophthalmopathy. The V call is TRBV4-1, the J call TRBJ2-1; D remains ambiguous. For the CDR3, the DNA is TGCGCCAGCAGCATATCCCGGGATGAGCAGTTCTTC. This encodes CASSISRDEQFF.